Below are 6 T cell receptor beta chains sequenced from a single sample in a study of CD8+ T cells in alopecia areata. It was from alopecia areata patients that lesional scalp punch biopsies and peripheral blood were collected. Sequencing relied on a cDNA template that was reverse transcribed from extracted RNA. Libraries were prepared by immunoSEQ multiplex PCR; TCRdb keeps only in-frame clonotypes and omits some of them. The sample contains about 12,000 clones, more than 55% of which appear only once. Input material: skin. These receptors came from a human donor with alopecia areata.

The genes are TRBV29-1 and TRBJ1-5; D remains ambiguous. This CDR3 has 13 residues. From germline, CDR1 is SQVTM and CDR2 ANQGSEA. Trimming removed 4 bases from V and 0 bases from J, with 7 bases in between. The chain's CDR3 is CSVGTVSNQPQHF. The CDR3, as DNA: TGCAGCGTTGGTACAGTTAGCAATCAGCCCCAGCATTTT.

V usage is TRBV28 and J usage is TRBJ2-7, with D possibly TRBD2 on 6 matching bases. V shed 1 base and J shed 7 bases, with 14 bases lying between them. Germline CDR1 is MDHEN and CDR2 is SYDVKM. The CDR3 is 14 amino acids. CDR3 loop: CASSLFGPGGEQYF. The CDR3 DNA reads TGTGCCAGCAGTTTATTTGGACCCGGAGGGGAGCAGTACTTC.

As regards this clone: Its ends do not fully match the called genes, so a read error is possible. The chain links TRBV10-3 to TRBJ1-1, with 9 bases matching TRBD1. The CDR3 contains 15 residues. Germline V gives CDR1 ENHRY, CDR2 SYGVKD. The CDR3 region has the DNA TGTGCCAGCAGTTATTTGCGGACAGGGGACGTTGAAGCTTTCTTT. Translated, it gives CASSYLRTGDVEAFF.

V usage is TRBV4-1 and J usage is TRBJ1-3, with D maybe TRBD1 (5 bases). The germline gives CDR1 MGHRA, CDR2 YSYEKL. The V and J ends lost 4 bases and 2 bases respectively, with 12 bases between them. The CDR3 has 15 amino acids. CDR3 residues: CASSPKRGAGNTIYF. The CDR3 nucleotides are TGCGCCAGCAGCCCAAAACGAGGGGCTGGAAACACCATATATTTT.

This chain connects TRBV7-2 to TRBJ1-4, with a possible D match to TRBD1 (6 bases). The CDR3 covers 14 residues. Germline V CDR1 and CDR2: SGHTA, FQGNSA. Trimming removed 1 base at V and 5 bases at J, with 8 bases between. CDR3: CASSLGTANEKLFF. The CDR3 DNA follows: TGTGCCAGCAGCTTAGGGACAGCGAATGAAAAACTGTTTTTT.

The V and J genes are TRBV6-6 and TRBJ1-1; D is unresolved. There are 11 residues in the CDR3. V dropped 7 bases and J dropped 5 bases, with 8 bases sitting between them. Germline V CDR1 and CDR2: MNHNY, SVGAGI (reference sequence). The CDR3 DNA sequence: TGTGCCAGCACGGAAACTACTGAAGCTTTCTTT. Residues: CASTETTEAFF.